This TCR beta chain was obtained from a study of T-cell memory formation after mild COVID-19. CDR3 size: 17 residues. V was clipped by 2 bases and J by 4 bases; unmatched bases: 13. The germline V gene has CDR1 MGHRA and CDR2 YSYEKL. This clonotype has a handful of counts. TCRdb fed the 5' RACE reads into MiXCR, producing one record per CDR3 protein. The sample includes 250,000 to 350,000 distinct CDR3 sequences, less than 20% of them seen just once. The gene calls are TRBV4-1 and TRBJ1-1; 7 bases match TRBD1. The material sequenced was PBMCs or a T cell subset sorted from them (not recorded which). The TCR was taken from a man between 18 and 29 years old who had mild COVID-19 (a few samples of this study predate the infection). Cell type and time point are not known. The CDR3 loop is CASSQKTGVVVTTEAFF. The CDR3 DNA reads TGCGCCAGCAGCCAAAAAACAGGGGTTGTCGTGACCACTGAAGCTTTCTTT.